Shown below are 26 T cell receptor beta chains from a single sample sequenced in a study of blood T cell repertoires in COVID-19. The repertoire was sequenced with immunoSEQ multiplex PCR; TCRdb's copy has only in-frame clones and lacks some. The data show 200,000 to 250,000 clones, with 80% to 90% seen just once and 3.5% to 4.5% held by the top ten. The sequenced material came from PBMCs or T cells enriched from blood (not recorded which). The receptors derive from a woman in her 40s with acute COVID-19.

The J gene is TRBJ1-1, the V gene TRBV15, with TRBD1 identical over 10 bases. The CDR3 length is 16 residues. Germline CDR1 reads LNHNV; CDR2 reads YYDKDF (reference sequence). The V segment lost 1 base and the J segment 7 bases; nucleotides outside the gene matches: 9. In nucleotides, the CDR3 is TGTGCCACCAGCAGAGTAAGTCGGGACAGGGGCCTTGAAGCTTTCTTT. This codes for CATSRVSRDRGLEAFF.

The rearrangement links TRBV7-9 to TRBJ2-3; D call uncertain. The CDR3 runs to 12 residues. The ends were cut back, 4 bases at V and 6 bases at J, with 8 bases in the middle. The V gene's germline CDR1 is SEHNR and CDR2 FQNEAQ (reference sequence). CDR3 residues: CASSSEWDTQYF. CDR3 DNA sequence: TGTGCCAGCAGCTCCGAGTGGGATACGCAGTATTTT.

The V gene is TRBV15, the J gene TRBJ2-2, with D maybe TRBD2 (6 bases). V gave up 0 bases and J gave up 3 bases, with 17 bases separating them. This CDR3 spans 18 amino acids. The germline V gene encodes CDR1 LNHNV and CDR2 YYDKDF (reference sequence). CDR3 coding DNA: TGTGCCACCAGCAGAGAAGGAGGGCACCCGCAGTACACCGGGGAGCTGTTTTTT. Amino acids: CATSREGGHPQYTGELFF.

The chain carries TRBV6-5 and TRBJ2-1, with 10 positions matching TRBD2. With 6 bases clipped from V and 7 bases from J, the junction kept 3 bases outside the gene matches. The germline V gene encodes CDR1 MNHEY and CDR2 SVGAGI. This CDR3 is built from 13 residues. CDR3 sequence (DNA): TGTGCCAGCAGCACACTAGCGGGGAATGAGCAGTTCTTC. It encodes CASSTLAGNEQFF.

The rearrangement links TRBV11-2 to TRBJ2-5, with a weak D call TRBD1 (6 bases). Trimming left V 10 bases short and J 2 bases short, with 14 bases between. Germline V gene data show CDR1 as SGHAT and CDR2 as FQNNGV. This CDR3 is built from 13 residues. CDR3 DNA: TGTGCCACGATGGACAGCGGACAAGAGACCCAGTACTTC. As protein: CATMDSGQETQYF.

The rearrangement joins TRBV2 to TRBJ2-7; 9 nucleotides align to TRBD1. This CDR3 region has 15 residues. Germline V gene sequence: CDR1 SNHLY, CDR2 FYNNEI. V gave up 6 bases and J gave up 1 base; unmatched junction bases: 7. The CDR3 region is CASRMGQGGSYEQYV. CDR3 nucleotides: TGTGCCAGCAGAATGGGACAGGGCGGGTCCTACGAGCAGTACGTC.

V gene TRBV13 combines with J gene TRBJ1-1, with D perhaps TRBD1 (5 bases). The CDR3 has 15 amino acids. Looked up from germline, CDR1 is PRHDT and CDR2 is FYEKMQ (reference sequence). V was pared by 4 bases and J by 4 bases, with 16 bases between. CDR3 DNA: TGTGCCAGCAGCTCCAGGACAAAGAAGGGCACTGAAGCTTTCTTT. This translates into CASSSRTKKGTEAFF. Full variable domain (rest looked up from reference TRBV13 and TRBJ1-1): AAGVIQSPRHLIKEKRETATLKCYPIPRHDTVYWYQQGPGQDPQFLISFYEKMQSDKGSIPDRFSAQQFSDYHSELNMSSLELGDSALYFCASSSRTKKGTEAFFGQGTRLTVV.

V is TRBV7-9 and J is TRBJ1-1; the D is unclear. The ends were cut back, 5 bases at V and 4 bases at J, with 8 bases in the middle. Germline V lookup: CDR1 SEHNR, CDR2 FQNEAQ (reference sequence). The CDR3 is made up of 12 amino acids. This chain's CDR3 is CASSLSSTEAFF. CDR3 sequence (DNA): TGTGCCAGCAGCCTTAGCAGCACTGAAGCTTTCTTT.

The chain recombines TRBV7-8 with TRBJ2-2; perhaps TRBD2 as D (5 bases). The CDR3 consists of 18 residues. Germline V gene sequence: CDR1 SGHVS, CDR2 FQNEAQ. The V and J ends lost 6 bases and 6 bases respectively, with 26 bases between them. CDR3 DNA sequence: TGTGCCAGCAGGCACAGATTGCGCGGGTTTTCTAGGGCCGGGGAGCTGTTTTTT. It specifies CASRHRLRGFSRAGELFF. The full variable domain, with the rest looked up from reference TRBV7-8 and TRBJ2-2, is GAGVSQSPRYKVAKRGQDVALRCDPISGHVSLFWYQQALGQGPEFLTYFQNEAQLDKSGLPSDRFFAERPEGSVSTLKIQRTQQEDSAVYLCASRHRLRGFSRAGELFFGEGSRLTVL.

V gene TRBV14 combines with J gene TRBJ1-1; a weak D match, TRBD1 (5 bases). This CDR3 contains 17 residues. Germline V gene lookup returns CDR1 SGHDN and CDR2 FVKESK. Trimming cost V 3 bases and J 4 bases, with 21 bases left between them. In DNA form, the CDR3 reads TGTGCCAGCAGCCAGGGGGGGAGGGGAACCTCGAGCACTGAAGCTTTCTTT. Its translation: CASSQGGRGTSSTEAFF.

This chain joins TRBV11-2 and TRBJ1-3; D is unclear. Between the trimmed V and J ends, which lost 8 bases and 7 bases, there was a span of 6 bases. CDR3 length equals 10 residues. Germline-derived CDR1 and CDR2 are SGHAT and FQNNGV. This CDR3 reads CASGGNTIYF. CDR3 DNA sequence: TGTGCCAGCGGCGGGAACACCATATATTTT.

The chain is built from TRBV11-1 and TRBJ1-1, with TRBD1 matching over 8 bases. The germline V gene has CDR1 SGHAT and CDR2 FQDESV (reference sequence). J lost 4 bases, V lost 0 bases, and 7 bases had no gene match. This CDR3 is 16 amino acids long. This CDR3 reads CASSLANTGGSTEAFF. As DNA, the CDR3 is TGTGCCAGCAGCTTAGCTAATACAGGGGGGAGCACTGAAGCTTTCTTT. The variable domain in full, completed from reference TRBV11-1 and TRBJ1-1, reads EAEVAQSPRYKITEKSQAVAFWCDPISGHATLYWYRQILGQGPELLVQFQDESVVDDSQLPKDRFSAERLKGVDSTLKIQPAELGDSAMYLCASSLANTGGSTEAFFGQGTRLTVV.

This chain joins TRBV29-1 and TRBJ2-5; weak D call: TRBD2 (6 bases). Looked up from germline, CDR1 is SQVTM and CDR2 is ANQGSEA. The CDR3 is made up of 13 amino acids. V dropped 4 bases and J dropped 5 bases, with 14 bases sitting between them. The CDR3 sequence: CSVVGGVGETQYF. CDR3 bases: TGCAGCGTTGTAGGCGGGGTTGGGGAGACCCAGTACTTC. The variable domain in full, completed from reference TRBV29-1 and TRBJ2-5, reads SAVISQKPSRDICQRGTSLTIQCQVDSQVTMMFWYRQQPGQSLTLIATANQGSEATYESGFVIDKFPISRPNLTFSTLTVSNMSPEDSSIYLCSVVGGVGETQYFGPGTRLLVL.

This clone was counted only a few times. The chain carries TRBV10-3 and TRBJ1-1; 8 nucleotides match TRBD1. Trimming cost V 9 bases and J 3 bases; bases outside gene matches: 6. The CDR3 is 13 amino acids. Germline-derived CDR1 and CDR2 are ENHRY and SYGVKD. The CDR3 sequence: CAIVDRVDTEAFF. CDR3 sequence (DNA): TGTGCCATAGTGGACAGGGTCGACACTGAAGCTTTCTTT.

The V and J genes are TRBV25-1 and TRBJ1-1; maybe TRBD1 (5 bases). This CDR3 has 15 residues. V was shortened by 3 bases and J by 1 base, with 12 bases between the two germline ends. Germline V gives CDR1 MGHDK, CDR2 SYGVNS. CDR3 DNA: TGTGCCAGCAGTGATTGGAGGGACCGGAACACTGAAGCTTTCTTT. Translated: CASSDWRDRNTEAFF.

V gene TRBV29-1 combines with J gene TRBJ1-1; D gene ambiguous. Germline V CDR1 and CDR2: SQVTM, ANQGSEA. V lost 5 bases to trimming and J lost 1 base, with 14 bases between them. This CDR3 has 14 residues. CDR3 sequence reads: CSVTVDSTNTEAFF. CDR3 coding DNA: TGCAGCGTTACGGTGGACTCTACGAACACTGAAGCTTTCTTT.

J is TRBJ1-5 and V is TRBV7-2; TRBD1 might be the D (6 bases). Deletions cut 3 bases from V and 0 bases from J, with 9 bases between. Germline V gene data show CDR1 as SGHTA and CDR2 as FQGNSA. The CDR3 consists of 15 residues. The CDR3 region has the DNA TGTGCCAGCAGCTTTACAGGGATTAGCAATCAGCCCCAGCATTTT. This codes for CASSFTGISNQPQHF.

This chain connects TRBV6-5 to TRBJ1-1; tentatively, D is TRBD1 (5 bases). The CDR3 totals 12 residues. The germline gives CDR1 MNHEY, CDR2 SVGAGI. V was cut by 4 bases and J by 5 bases, with 8 bases left in between. In nucleotides, the CDR3 is TGTGCCAGCAGTTCAGGGTGGACTGAAGCTTTCTTT. Translation gives CASSSGWTEAFF.

The chain employs TRBV15 and TRBJ1-4; D uncertain. Deletions cut 4 bases from V and 2 bases from J, with 11 bases between. Germline V lookup: CDR1 LNHNV, CDR2 YYDKDF (reference sequence). This CDR3 region has 15 residues. CDR3: CATSMHRGTNEKLFF. As DNA, the CDR3 is TGTGCCACCAGCATGCACCGAGGGACTAATGAAAAACTGTTTTTT.

This chain joins TRBV10-3 and TRBJ1-1; D is unclear. Per the germline V gene, CDR1 is ENHRY and CDR2 is SYGVKD. CDR3 size: 12 residues. Trimming pared 10 bases from V and 0 bases from J, leaving 9 bases between. The chain's CDR3 is CATSSVNTEAFF. The CDR3 DNA reads TGTGCCACTTCCTCTGTGAACACTGAAGCTTTCTTT.

The chain carries TRBV5-1 and TRBJ2-6; 10 bases agree with TRBD1. This CDR3 is 19 amino acids long. The germline CDR1 and CDR2 sequences are SGHRS and YFSETQ. The V and J ends lost 4 bases and 0 bases, in that order; junction bases with no gene match: 10. The CDR3 coding sequence is TGCGCCAGCAGCGGGGGACAGGGGTCAACAAGCTCTGGGGCCAACGTCCTGACTTTC. Translation: CASSGGQGSTSSGANVLTF.

The gene calls are TRBV19 and TRBJ2-1, with 7 bases lining up with TRBD1. The germline V gene has CDR1 LNHDA and CDR2 SQIVND (reference sequence). With V trimmed by 3 bases and J by 6 bases, 8 bases remained unmatched. This CDR3 contains 15 residues. This CDR3 is CASSIATGPFNEQFF. CDR3 nucleotide sequence: TGTGCCAGTAGTATCGCGACAGGGCCGTTCAATGAGCAGTTCTTC.

V is TRBV9 and J is TRBJ2-1; 14 nucleotides line up with TRBD2. Germline lookup yields CDR1 SGDLS and CDR2 YYNGEE. Trimming at V came to 4 bases and at J to 8 bases, leaving 8 bases not matched to a gene. This CDR3 spans 16 amino acids. This CDR3 is CASSKRTSGGIDEQFF. The CDR3 DNA follows: TGTGCCAGCAGCAAAAGGACTAGCGGGGGGATTGATGAGCAGTTCTTC.

The count of this clone is one. The gene calls are TRBV28 and TRBJ1-5; 10 nucleotides align to TRBD1. Unmatched junction bases numbered 8, after V lost 6 bases and J lost 6 bases. Germline CDR1 reads MDHEN; CDR2 reads SYDVKM. This CDR3 is built from 15 residues. CDR3 protein: CASSAGTGVSQPQHF. CDR3 coding DNA: TGTGCCAGCAGCGCCGGGACAGGGGTTAGTCAGCCCCAGCATTTT.

The rearrangement joins TRBV7-3 to TRBJ1-5, with D unclear. Per the germline V gene, CDR1 is SGHTA and CDR2 is FQGTGA. The CDR3 covers 13 residues. Trimming stripped 1 base from V and 8 bases from J, with 9 bases between. The CDR3, as DNA: TGTGCCAGCAGCTTAAACCTGGTAGAGCCCCAGCATTTT. This sequence encodes CASSLNLVEPQHF.

The chain recombines TRBV6-5 with TRBJ1-5; D ambiguous. This CDR3 region has 14 residues. Trimming stripped 6 bases from V and 1 base from J, with 10 bases between. Germline V gene sequence: CDR1 MNHEY, CDR2 SVGAGI. The CDR3 DNA is TGTGCCAGCAGAGAGCGGCTAAGCAATCAGCCCCAGCATTTT. It translates to CASRERLSNQPQHF.